This TCR beta chain was captured in a study of blood T cell repertoires in COVID-19. The cohort comprised adults aged about 18 to 90 years residing in 20 to 30 US areas. In the study's own analysis: The assay estimated nucleated cells by amplifying reference gene primers. The method was immunoSEQ multiplex PCR; TCRdb's version includes in-frame clones alone and lacks a portion of them. Clone size and V and J calls were adopted from that table, with D and trimming inferred from the DNA. The sample contains 300,000 or so clones, 70% to 90% of which appear only once. V lost 4 bases and J lost 2; bases outside the gene matches: 10. Germline-derived CDR1 and CDR2 are MGHRA and YSYEKL. The CDR3 loop spans 17 amino acids.

The chain carries TRBV4-1 and TRBJ2-3; TRBD1 aligns across 9 bases. The clonotype comes from a woman aged 18-29 years who had recovered from COVID-19. Sequencing input: PBMCs or T cells enriched from blood (not recorded which). The CDR3 sequence: CASSLIPGQGTTDTQYF. CDR3 nucleotide sequence: TGCGCCAGCAGCCTAATTCCGGGACAGGGAACCACAGATACGCAGTATTTT.